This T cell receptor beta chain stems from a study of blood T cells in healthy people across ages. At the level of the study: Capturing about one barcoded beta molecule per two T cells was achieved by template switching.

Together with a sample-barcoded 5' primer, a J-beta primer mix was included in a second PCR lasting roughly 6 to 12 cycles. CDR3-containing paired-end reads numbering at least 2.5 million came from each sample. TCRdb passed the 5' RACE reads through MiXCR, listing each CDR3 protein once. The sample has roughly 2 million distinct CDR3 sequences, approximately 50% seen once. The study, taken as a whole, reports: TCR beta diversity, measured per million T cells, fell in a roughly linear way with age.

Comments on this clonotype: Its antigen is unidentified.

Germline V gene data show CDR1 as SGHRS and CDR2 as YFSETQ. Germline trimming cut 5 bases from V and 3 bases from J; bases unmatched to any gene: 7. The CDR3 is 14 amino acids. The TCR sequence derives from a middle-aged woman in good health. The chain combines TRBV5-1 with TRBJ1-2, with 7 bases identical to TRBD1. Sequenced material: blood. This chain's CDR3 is CASRITGEDYGYTF. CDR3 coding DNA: TGCGCCAGCAGGATAACAGGGGAGGACTATGGCTACACCTTC.